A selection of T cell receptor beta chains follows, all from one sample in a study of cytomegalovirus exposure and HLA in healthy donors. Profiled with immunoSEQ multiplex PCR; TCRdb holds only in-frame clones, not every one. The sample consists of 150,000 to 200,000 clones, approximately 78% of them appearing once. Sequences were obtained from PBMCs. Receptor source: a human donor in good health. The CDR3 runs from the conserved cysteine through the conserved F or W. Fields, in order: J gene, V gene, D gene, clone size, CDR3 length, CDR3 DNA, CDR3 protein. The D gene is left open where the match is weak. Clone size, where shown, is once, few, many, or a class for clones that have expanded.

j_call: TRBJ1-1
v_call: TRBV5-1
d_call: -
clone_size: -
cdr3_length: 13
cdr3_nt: TGCGCCAGCAGCTTATGGGGGGGCACTGAAGCTTTCTTT
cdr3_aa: CASSLWGGTEAFF

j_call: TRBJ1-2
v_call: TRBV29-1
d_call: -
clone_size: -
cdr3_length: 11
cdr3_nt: TGCAGCGTTGGTACAGGCTCCGGCTACACCTTC
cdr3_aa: CSVGTGSGYTF

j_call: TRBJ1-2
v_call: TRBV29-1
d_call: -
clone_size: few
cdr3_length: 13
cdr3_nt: TGCAGCGTTGAAGATGGCCAGGGCTATGGCTACACCTTC
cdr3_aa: CSVEDGQGYGYTF

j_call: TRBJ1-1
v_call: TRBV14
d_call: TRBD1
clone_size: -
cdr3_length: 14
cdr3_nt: TGTGCCAGCAGACTAAATGGACAGGGGAGTAAAGCTTTCTTT
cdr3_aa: CASRLNGQGSKAFF

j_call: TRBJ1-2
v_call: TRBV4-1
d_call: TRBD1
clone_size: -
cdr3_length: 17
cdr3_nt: TGCGCCAGCAGCCAAGAACGCCCGGGACAGCCTAACTATGGCTACACCTTC
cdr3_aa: CASSQERPGQPNYGYTF

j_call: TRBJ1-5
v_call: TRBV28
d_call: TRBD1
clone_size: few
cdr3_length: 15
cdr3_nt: TGTGCCAGCAGGACAGGGGTCTATAGCAATCAGCCCCAGCATTTT
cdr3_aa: CASRTGVYSNQPQHF

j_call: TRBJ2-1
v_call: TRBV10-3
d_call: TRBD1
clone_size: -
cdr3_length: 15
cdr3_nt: TGTGCCATCAATACTGGGACAGGGGGCAACAATGAGCAGTTCTTC
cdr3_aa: CAINTGTGGNNEQFF

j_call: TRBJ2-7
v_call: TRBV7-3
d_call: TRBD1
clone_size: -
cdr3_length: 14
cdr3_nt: TGTGCCAGCAGCGCCGGGACAGGGGGCTACGAGCAGTACTTC
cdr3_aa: CASSAGTGGYEQYF

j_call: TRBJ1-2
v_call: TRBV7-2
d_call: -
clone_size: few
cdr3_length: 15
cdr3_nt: TGTGCCAGCAGCGAGTCATCCGGGGTCCACTATGGCTACACCTTC
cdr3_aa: CASSESSGVHYGYTF

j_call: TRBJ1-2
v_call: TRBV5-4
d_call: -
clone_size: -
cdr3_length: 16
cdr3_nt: TGTGCCAGCAGCTTGGCTCCATCAAGAGCTAACTATGGCTACACCTTC
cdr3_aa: CASSLAPSRANYGYTF

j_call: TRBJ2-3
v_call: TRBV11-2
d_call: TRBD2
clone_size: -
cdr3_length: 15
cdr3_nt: TGTGCCAGCAGCGCACTAGCGGGGGGGCCAGATACGCAGTATTTT
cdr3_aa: CASSALAGGPDTQYF

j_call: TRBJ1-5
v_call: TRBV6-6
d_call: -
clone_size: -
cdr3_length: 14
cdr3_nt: TGTGCCAGCGATAGGGAGGTGCGCAATCAGCCCCAGCATTTT
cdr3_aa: CASDREVRNQPQHF

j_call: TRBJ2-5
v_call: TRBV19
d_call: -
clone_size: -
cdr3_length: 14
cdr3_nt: TGTGCCAGTAGTATAGAGGCCAGTCGATCGACCCAGTACTTC
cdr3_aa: CASSIEASRSTQYF

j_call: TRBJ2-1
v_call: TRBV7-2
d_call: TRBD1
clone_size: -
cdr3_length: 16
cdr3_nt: TGTGCCAGCAGCTTAGCGGGGACAGGGGTATGGGGTGAGCAGTTCTTC
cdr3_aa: CASSLAGTGVWGEQFF

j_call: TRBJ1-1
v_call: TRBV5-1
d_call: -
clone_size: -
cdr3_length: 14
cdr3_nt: TGCGCCAGCAGCGCTCGGGAACTGAACACTGAAGCTTTCTTT
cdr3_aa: CASSARELNTEAFF

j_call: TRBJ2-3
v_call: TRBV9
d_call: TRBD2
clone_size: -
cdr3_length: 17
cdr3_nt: TGTGCCAGCAGCGCCGGGACTAGCGGGGGAATGCTGGATACGCAGTATTTT
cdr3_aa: CASSAGTSGGMLDTQYF

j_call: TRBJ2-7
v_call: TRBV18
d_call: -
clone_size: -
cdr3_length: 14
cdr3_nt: TGTGCCAGCTCACGTCGGACAGAGTCCTACGAGCAGTACTTC
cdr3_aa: CASSRRTESYEQYF

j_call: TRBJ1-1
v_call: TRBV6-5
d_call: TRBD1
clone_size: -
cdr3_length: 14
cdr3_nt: TGTGCCAGCAGTTTCACAGGGGAAAGCACTGAAGCTTTCTTT
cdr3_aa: CASSFTGESTEAFF

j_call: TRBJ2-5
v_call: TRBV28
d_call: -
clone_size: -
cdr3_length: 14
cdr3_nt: TGTGCCAGCAGGCCGACGGCAGGGGAAGAGACCCAGTACTTC
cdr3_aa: CASRPTAGEETQYF

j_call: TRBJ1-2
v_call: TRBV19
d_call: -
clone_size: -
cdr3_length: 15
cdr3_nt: TGTGCCAGTAGTAATACAGGGTTCGGTACCTATGGCTACACCTTC
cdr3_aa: CASSNTGFGTYGYTF

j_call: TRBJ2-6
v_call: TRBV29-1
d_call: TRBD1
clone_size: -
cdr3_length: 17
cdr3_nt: TGCAGCGTTCCACTAACAGGGGGCCTCAGTGGGGCCAACGTCCTGACTTTC
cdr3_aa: CSVPLTGGLSGANVLTF

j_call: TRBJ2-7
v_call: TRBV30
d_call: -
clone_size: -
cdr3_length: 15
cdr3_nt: TGTGCCTGGAGTAATAGGCGGGGGCCTGGCGGCGAGCAGTACTTC
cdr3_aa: CAWSNRRGPGGEQYF

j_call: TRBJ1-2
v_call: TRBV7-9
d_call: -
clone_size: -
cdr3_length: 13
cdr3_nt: TGTGCCAGCAGCCACACACCAAACTATGGCTACACCTTC
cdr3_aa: CASSHTPNYGYTF

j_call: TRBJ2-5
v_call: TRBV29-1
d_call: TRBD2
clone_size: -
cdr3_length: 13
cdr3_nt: TGCAGCGTACTAGCGGGGAATCGGGAGACCCAGTACTTC
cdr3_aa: CSVLAGNRETQYF

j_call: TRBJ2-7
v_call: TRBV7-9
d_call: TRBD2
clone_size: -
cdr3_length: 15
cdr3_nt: TGTGCCAGCAGCCCCCGGACTAGCGGGGGGTACGAGCAGTACTTC
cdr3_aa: CASSPRTSGGYEQYF

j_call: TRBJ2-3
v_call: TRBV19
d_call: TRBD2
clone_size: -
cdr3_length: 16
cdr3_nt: TGTGCCAGTAAATCGGGACTAGCGGGGGGAACAGATACGCAGTATTTT
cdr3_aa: CASKSGLAGGTDTQYF

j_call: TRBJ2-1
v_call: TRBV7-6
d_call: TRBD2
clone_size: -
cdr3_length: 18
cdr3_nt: TGTGCCAGCAGCTTAGGACTAGCGGGGGGGTTTACAACCAATGAGCAGTTCTTC
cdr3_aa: CASSLGLAGGFTTNEQFF

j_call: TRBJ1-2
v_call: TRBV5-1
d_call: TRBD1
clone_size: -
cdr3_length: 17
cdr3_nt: TGCGCCAGCAGCTTGGACCCGGGACAGGGGGCTAACTATGGCTACACCTTC
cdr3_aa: CASSLDPGQGANYGYTF

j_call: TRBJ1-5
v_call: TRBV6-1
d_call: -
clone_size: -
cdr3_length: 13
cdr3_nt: TGTGCCAGCAGTGAGTGGATCGGGAAGCCCCAGCATTTT
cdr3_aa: CASSEWIGKPQHF

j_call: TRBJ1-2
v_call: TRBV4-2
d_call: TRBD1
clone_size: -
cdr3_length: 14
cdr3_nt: TGTGCCAGCAGCCAAGAGGACAGGGCCTATGGCTACACCTTC
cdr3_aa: CASSQEDRAYGYTF

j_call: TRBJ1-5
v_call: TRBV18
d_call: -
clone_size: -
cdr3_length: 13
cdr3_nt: TGTGCCAGCTCACCGACCCAGGATCAGCCCCAGCATTTT
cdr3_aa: CASSPTQDQPQHF

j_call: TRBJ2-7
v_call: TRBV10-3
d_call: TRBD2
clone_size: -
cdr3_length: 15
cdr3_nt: TGTGCCATCAGCCTTCCGGGGGGGAGTACCTACGAGCAGTACTTC
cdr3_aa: CAISLPGGSTYEQYF

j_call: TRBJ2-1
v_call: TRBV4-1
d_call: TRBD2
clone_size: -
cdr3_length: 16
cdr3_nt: TGCGCCAGCAGCCAAGATCAAGCGGGGGGGCTGAATGAGCAGTTCTTC
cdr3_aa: CASSQDQAGGLNEQFF

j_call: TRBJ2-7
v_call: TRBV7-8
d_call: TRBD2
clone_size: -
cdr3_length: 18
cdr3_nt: TGTGCCAGCAGCTATAAACTCACGACTAGCGGCAAAACCTACGAGCAGTACTTC
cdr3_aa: CASSYKLTTSGKTYEQYF

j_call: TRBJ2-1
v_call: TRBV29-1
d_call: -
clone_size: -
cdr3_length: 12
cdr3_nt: TGCAGCGGGGGGCAGGGATACAATGAGCAGTTCTTC
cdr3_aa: CSGGQGYNEQFF

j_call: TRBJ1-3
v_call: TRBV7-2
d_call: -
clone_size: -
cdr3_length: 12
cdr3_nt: TGTGCCAGCCGCTATAGTCGAAACACCATATATTTT
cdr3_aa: CASRYSRNTIYF

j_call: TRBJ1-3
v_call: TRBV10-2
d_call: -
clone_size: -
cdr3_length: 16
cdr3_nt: TGCGCCAGCAGTGAGTCGAGACAGGAGCCTGGAAACACCATATATTTT
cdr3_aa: CASSESRQEPGNTIYF

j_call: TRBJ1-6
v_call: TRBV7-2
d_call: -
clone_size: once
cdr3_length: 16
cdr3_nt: TGTGCCAGCAGCTTAGCGCTAAGTCAGGCGAATTCACCCCTCCACTTT
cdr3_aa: CASSLALSQANSPLHF

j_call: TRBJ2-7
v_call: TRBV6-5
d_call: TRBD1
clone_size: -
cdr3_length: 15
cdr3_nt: TGTGCCAGCAGGACCGGACAGGCGAACTACTACGAGCAGTACTTC
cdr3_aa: CASRTGQANYYEQYF

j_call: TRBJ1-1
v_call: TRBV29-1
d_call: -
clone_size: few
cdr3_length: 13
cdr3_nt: TGCAGCGTTGATCGTACAGGTGACACTGAAGCTTTCTTT
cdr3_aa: CSVDRTGDTEAFF

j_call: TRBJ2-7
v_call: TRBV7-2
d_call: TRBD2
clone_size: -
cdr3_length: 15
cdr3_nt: TGTGCCAGCAGCTTAAGTAGCGGGGGGGCCGACGAGCAGTACTTC
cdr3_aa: CASSLSSGGADEQYF

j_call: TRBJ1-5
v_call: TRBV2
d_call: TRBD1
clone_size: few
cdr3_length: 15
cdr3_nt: TGTGCCAGCACTTACGCAGGGGGCGGCGATCAGCCCCAGCATTTT
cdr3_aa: CASTYAGGGDQPQHF

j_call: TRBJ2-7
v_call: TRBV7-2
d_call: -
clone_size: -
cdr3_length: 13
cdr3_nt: TGTGCCAGCAGCTTAGTTAGGGGAAGCGAGCAGTACTTC
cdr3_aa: CASSLVRGSEQYF

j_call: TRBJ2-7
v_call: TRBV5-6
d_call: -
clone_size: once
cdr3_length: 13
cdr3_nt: TGTGCCAGCAGCTTCAGGGGAAACTACGAGCAGTACTTC
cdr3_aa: CASSFRGNYEQYF

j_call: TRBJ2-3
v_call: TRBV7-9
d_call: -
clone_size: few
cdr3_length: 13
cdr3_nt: TGTGCCAGCAGCTTTCTTGACAGGGATACGCAGTATTTT
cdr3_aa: CASSFLDRDTQYF